This TCR beta chain was identified in a study of cytomegalovirus exposure and HLA in healthy donors. Whole-study results and caveats: The study recorded some 160 TCR beta chains that were cytomegalovirus-associated. Through in vitro validation, three CMV-associated chains were shown to be specific for CMV antigens. Most subjects' HLA-A and HLA-B alleles were reportedly predicted from TCR beta sequences.

The CDR3 contains 14 residues. Germline V gene data show CDR1 as MNHEY and CDR2 as SMNVEV (reference sequence). V was clipped by 5 bases and J by 3 bases; unmatched bases: 5. Primers: 60 Vbeta forward and 13 Jbeta reverse. Assay: immunoSEQ multiplex PCR; the TCRdb copy retains only in-frame clones and omits some. Of a few hundred thousand clones in the sample, roughly 80% were seen once. In the case of this clone: The antigen remains undetermined.

This TCR was sampled from a man aged 25-45 years in good health and CMV-seronegative. J is TRBJ2-3 and V is TRBV27; TRBD1 aligns across 7 bases. The sample consisted of PBMCs. The CDR3 sequence: CASSVRQGTDTQYF. The CDR3 DNA is TGTGCCAGCAGTGTGAGACAGGGAACAGATACGCAGTATTTT.